This T cell receptor (beta chain) emerged from a study of neurological immune-mediated disorders. Synthesis of cDNA was accomplished via 5'RACE employing 10-nucleotide random UMIs. Over 200 million TCR-beta sequences, together covering 15-18 subjects, were produced by every individual sequencing run that was carried out. TCRdb processed the 5' RACE reads anew with MiXCR; each CDR3 protein has one entry. The data show about 80,000 distinct CDR3 sequences, over 4.5% seen once. This clonotype was observed many times. Deletions cut 4 bases from V and 5 bases from J, with 12 bases between. Germline values: CDR1 SGHRS, CDR2 YFSETQ. CDR3 length: 13 residues. Time point: longitudinal time-point 2.

The chain combines TRBV5-1 with TRBJ1-1; a possible D gene is TRBD1 (6 bases). This sequence was found in a woman in her sixties or seventies with multiple sclerosis. Sequenced material: PBMCs. The CDR3 DNA reads TGCGCCAGCAGCCCTACAGGGCTGACTGAAGCTTTCTTT. It encodes CASSPTGLTEAFF. Variable domain in full (rest from reference TRBV5-1 and TRBJ1-1): KAGVTQTPRYLIKTRGQQVTLSCSPISGHRSVSWYQQTPGQGLQFLFEYFSETQRNKGNFPGRFSGRQFSNSRSEMNVSTLELGDSALYLCASSPTGLTEAFFGQGTRLTVV.